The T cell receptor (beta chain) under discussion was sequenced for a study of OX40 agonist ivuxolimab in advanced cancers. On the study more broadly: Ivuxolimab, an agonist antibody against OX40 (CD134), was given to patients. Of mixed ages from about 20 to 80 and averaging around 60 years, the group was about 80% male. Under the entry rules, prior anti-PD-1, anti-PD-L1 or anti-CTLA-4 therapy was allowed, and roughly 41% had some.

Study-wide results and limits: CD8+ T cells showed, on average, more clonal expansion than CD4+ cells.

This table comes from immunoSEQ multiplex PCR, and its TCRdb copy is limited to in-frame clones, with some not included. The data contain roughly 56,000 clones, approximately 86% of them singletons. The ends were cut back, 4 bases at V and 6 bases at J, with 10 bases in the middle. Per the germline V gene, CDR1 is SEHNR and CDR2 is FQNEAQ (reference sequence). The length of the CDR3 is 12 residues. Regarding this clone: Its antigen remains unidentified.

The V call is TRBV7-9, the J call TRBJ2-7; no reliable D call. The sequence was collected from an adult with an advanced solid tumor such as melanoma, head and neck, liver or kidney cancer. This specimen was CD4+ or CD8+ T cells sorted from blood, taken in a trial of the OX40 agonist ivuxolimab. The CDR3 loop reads CASSSVLAEQYF. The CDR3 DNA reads TGTGCCAGCAGCTCGGTGCTGGCCGAGCAGTACTTC.